This T cell receptor (beta chain) was sequenced during a study of Ad26.COV2.S vaccination and SARS-CoV-2 variants (dated by TCRdb to the early 2020s). General notes on the study: Vaccine-arm donors came from COV1001, a multicentre, randomized, double-blind, placebo-controlled phase I-IIa trial of Ad26.COV2.S in healthy adults. Ad26.COV2.S was given intramuscularly at 5x10^10 or 1x10^11 viral particles, as a single shot or as two shots 56 days apart. The specificity and breadth of SARS-CoV-2-reactive T cell receptors after Ad26.COV2.S vaccination were assessed by TCRbeta repertoire sequencing. The TCR-sequenced set comprised about 32 samples: approximately 19 Ad26.COV2.S vaccine recipients, 5 placebo recipients and 8 SARS-CoV-2 convalescent individuals. Participants in the trial were split at random into five groups of five each, receiving low-dose or high-dose Ad26.COV2.S once or twice, or else placebo on both occasions. Blinding of investigators to trial group allocation was maintained during experiments and outcome assessment.

Study-level results and caveats: The study was not powered for comparison of responses between vaccine doses or regimens. Higher spike-specific TCR breadth was observed in Ad26.COV2.S recipients than in placebo recipients (P = 0.0014). It was noted by the authors that total T cell responses may have been underestimated by the TCR breadth and depth analyses. Substantial breadth of spike-specific CD8+ and CD4+ T cell responses was reported after vaccination. Comparable non-spike TCR breadth was observed between vaccine and placebo recipients, consistent with only spike being contained in the vaccine.

The treatment or condition label, read with the paper, signifies: around 19 received Ad26.COV2.S at low or high dose, single or two shots; several received placebo; per-sample allocation not given. Repertoires of vaccine and placebo recipients were sequenced from samples taken on day 63 after the first injection. Between 29 July and 7 August 2020, Cohort 1b enrolled about 27 adults aged 18-55 years at one site in Boston, USA. Ad26.COV2.S was a replication-incompetent adenovirus type 26 vector expressing a prefusion-stabilized SARS-CoV-2 spike protein from the original Wuhan strain. The immunoSEQ Assay was the method used to sequence TCRbeta CDR3 regions. After extraction, genomic DNA underwent amplification by bias-controlled multiplex PCR, followed by high-throughput sequencing. The paper's data handling went like this. To quantify the absolute abundance of every unique TCRbeta CDR3 region, sequences were collapsed and filtered. T cell fraction was estimated by normalization of TCRbeta template counts to usable DNA, with usable DNA being measured through amplification of reference genes present in all nucleated cells. Repertoire TCRs were annotated as SARS-CoV-2-specific by exact matching of V gene, CDR3 amino acid sequence and J gene to a known reactive TCR set. The reference SARS-CoV-2 TCR set came from MIRA and was filtered for enrichment in COVID-19-positive ImmuneCODE repertoires, removing public or cross-reactive TCRs. Using the MIRA antigens, annotated TCRs were further analysed by specific ORF or by position within an ORF. Depth was the summed frequency of annotated unique rearrangements, while breadth was defined as annotated unique rearrangements over total unique productive rearrangements. Two-sided Wilcoxon rank-sum tests were applied when comparing TCR breadth between groups. Not all clones reach the TCRdb copy of this immuneACCESS table, which keeps in-frame sequences only. Checked studies attribute under half of the gap to unresolved V genes and leave the rest unexplained. The V and J calls and clone size are taken from that table; D and trimming were inferred from the DNA. In all, the sample holds hundreds of thousands of clones, and 70% to 90% of those were seen once. Together, the top ten hold around 1.5% of the sample.

CDR1 and CDR2 are read off the germline V gene (reference sequence) as DFQATT and SNEGSKA. The germline ends are 6 bases apart after V is trimmed by 3 bases and J by 3 bases. The cysteine opens and the phenylalanine closes a CDR3 of 11 amino acids. Here the CDR3 DNA is all that survives: 33 bases in frame from base 1. Comment on this clone: No cognate antigen has been identified for it. One base away there is no much larger clone; base qualities are not given.

This sequence originates from a person aged 18-60 years who received the Ad26.COV2.S COVID-19 vaccine or a placebo. The sequenced sample was peripheral blood, obtained in a trial of Ad26.COV2.S vaccine versus placebo. The rearrangement joined TRBV20-1 to TRBJ2-7; no D gene can be assigned with confidence. In nucleotides, the sequence is TGCAGTGCTAGCGGGTACTACGAGCAGTACTTC. This yields the protein CSASGYYEQYF.